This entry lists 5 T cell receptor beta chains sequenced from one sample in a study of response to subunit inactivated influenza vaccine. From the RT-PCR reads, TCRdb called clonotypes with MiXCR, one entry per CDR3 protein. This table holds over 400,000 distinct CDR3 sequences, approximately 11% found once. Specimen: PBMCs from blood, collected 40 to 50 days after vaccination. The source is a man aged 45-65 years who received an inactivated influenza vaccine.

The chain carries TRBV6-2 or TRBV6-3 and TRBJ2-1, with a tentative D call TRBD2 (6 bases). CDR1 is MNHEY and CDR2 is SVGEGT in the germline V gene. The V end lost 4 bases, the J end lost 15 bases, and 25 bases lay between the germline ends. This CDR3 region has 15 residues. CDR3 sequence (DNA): TGTGCCAGCAGTTCCACAAACGGACTAACTTACCGTGCGTTCTTC. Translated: CASSSTNGLTYRAFF.

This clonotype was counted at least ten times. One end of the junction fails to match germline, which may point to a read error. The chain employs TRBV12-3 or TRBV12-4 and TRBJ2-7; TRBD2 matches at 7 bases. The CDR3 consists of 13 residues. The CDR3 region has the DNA TGTGCCAGCGGTTTGCAGGGAGGGGACGAGCAGTACTTC. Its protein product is CASGLQGGDEQYF.

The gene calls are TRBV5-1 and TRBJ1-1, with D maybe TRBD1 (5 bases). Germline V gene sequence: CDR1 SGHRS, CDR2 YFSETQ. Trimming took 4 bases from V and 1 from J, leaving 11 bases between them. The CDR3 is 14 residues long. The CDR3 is CASSHARGNTEAFF. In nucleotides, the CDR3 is TGCGCCAGCAGCCATGCAAGGGGGAACACTGAAGCTTTCTTT.

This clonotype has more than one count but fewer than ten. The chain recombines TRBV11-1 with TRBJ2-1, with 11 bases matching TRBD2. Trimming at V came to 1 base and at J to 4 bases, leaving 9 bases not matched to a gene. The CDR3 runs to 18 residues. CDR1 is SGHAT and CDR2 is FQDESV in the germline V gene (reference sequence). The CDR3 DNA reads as TGTGCCAGCAGCTTAGGTCAGCTAGCGGGAGGCCGGTACAATGAGCAGTTCTTC. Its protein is CASSLGQLAGGRYNEQFF.

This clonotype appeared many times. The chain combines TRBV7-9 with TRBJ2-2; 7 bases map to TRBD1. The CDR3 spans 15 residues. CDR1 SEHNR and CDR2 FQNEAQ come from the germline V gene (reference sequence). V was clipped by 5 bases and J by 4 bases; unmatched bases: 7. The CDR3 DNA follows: TGTGCCAGCAGCGCCTTTCAGGGGGTCACCGGGGAGCTGTTTTTT. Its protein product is CASSAFQGVTGELFF.